Listed here are 9 T cell receptor beta chains from one sample, sequenced in a study of T cell changes during pregnancy in multiple sclerosis. Profiling relied on immunoSEQ multiplex PCR, and the TCRdb table lists in-frame clones only, not all of them. The sample records 20,000 to 30,000 clones, about nine tenths being singletons. The sample in question was CD8+ T cells from peripheral blood mononuclear cells, obtained in the third trimester of pregnancy. These receptors came from a female donor in good health, enrolled as a control in a pregnancy study.

This clone has more than one count but fewer than ten. The V call is TRBV12-2, the J call TRBJ2-1; TRBD2, the table's D call, lacks a check against the DNA. TRBV12-2 is given as a pseudogene. This CDR3 has 17 amino acids. The CDR3 sequence is CASRLGDRLAGDNEQFF. The CDR3 DNA reads as TGTGCAAGTCGCTTAGGAGATCGGCTAGCGGGGGACAATGAGCAGTTCTTC.

The chain uses TRBV2 and TRBJ2-3; 7 bases align to TRBD2. After removal of 6 bases from V and 4 bases from J, the junction contained 10 bases not matched to a gene. Germline assignment: CDR1 SNHLY and CDR2 FYNNEI. The CDR3 has 15 residues. CDR3 amino acids: CASSGLVPSPDTQYF. The DNA of the CDR3 is TGTGCCAGCAGCGGACTAGTTCCCTCCCCAGATACGCAGTATTTT.

The chain employs TRBV7-6 and TRBJ2-1, with 12 bases fitting TRBD2. The junction had 14 bases not matched to a gene; V was cut back by 5 bases and J by 0 bases. This CDR3 spans 20 amino acids. CDR1 is SGHVS and CDR2 is FNYEAQ in the germline V gene. CDR3 sequence (DNA): TGTGCCAGCAGCGGGGGGGGACTAGCGGGCGGTGGTCGCTCCTACAATGAGCAGTTCTTC. Translated, it gives CASSGGGLAGGGRSYNEQFF.

In its sample, this clone was seen once. The rearrangement links TRBV6-1 to TRBJ1-5; tentatively, D is TRBD1 (6 bases). Germline CDR1 and CDR2: MNHNS and SASEGT. The CDR3 is 15 residues long. The V gene lost 5 bases and the J gene lost 7 bases, with 18 bases spanning the gap. CDR3 sequence (DNA): TGTGCCAGCAGTCAGCAGGGGCCTACTATCCAGCCCCAGCATTTT. It yields the protein CASSQQGPTIQPQHF.

The genes are TRBV2 and TRBJ1-4, with D hard to call. Germline CDR1 and CDR2: SNHLY and FYNNEI. This CDR3 has 15 residues. Trimming removed 4 bases from V and 0 bases from J, with 9 bases in between. The CDR3 region has the DNA TGTGCCAGCAGTGCCCCTGAGGCAACTAATGAAAAACTGTTTTTT. Its translation is CASSAPEATNEKLFF. Full variable domain (remainder filled in from reference TRBV2 and TRBJ1-4): EPEVTQTPSHQVTQMGQEVILRCVPISNHLYFYWYRQILGQKVEFLVSFYNNEISEKSEIFDDQFSVERPDGSNFTLKIRSTKLEDSAMYFCASSAPEATNEKLFFGSGTQLSVL.

The chain joins TRBV15 to TRBJ2-2; 11 bases map to TRBD1. This CDR3 spans 15 amino acids. The J segment lost 3 bases and the V segment lost 5 bases, leaving 2 bases of the junction unmatched. The germline gives CDR1 LNHNV, CDR2 YYDKDF (reference sequence). CDR3 bases: TGTGCCACCAGCGTGGGACAGGGGGACACCGGGGAGCTGTTTTTT. Its protein is CATSVGQGDTGELFF.

V usage is TRBV11-1 and J usage is TRBJ1-2; D ambiguous. CDR1 and CDR2 (germline): SGHAT, FQDESV (reference sequence). Trimming shortened V by 5 bases and J by 5 bases, and 15 bases separated the two germline ends. The CDR3 extends over 14 amino acids. CDR3 sequence: CASSPGVEYYGYTF. For the CDR3, the DNA is TGTGCCAGCAGCCCCGGTGTGGAGTATTATGGCTACACCTTC.

The chain carries TRBV28 and TRBJ1-2; TRBD1 matches 10 bases. Per the germline V gene, CDR1 is MDHEN and CDR2 is SYDVKM. The CDR3 runs to 20 residues. J was trimmed by 8 bases and V by 6 bases; bases with no gene match: 27. CDR3 loop: CASRDREKFRFGTGAWGYTF. CDR3 coding DNA: TGTGCCAGCAGAGACCGAGAAAAGTTTAGGTTCGGGACAGGGGCATGGGGCTACACCTTC.

The chain links TRBV7-9 to TRBJ2-7; 8 bases are a match to TRBD1. The CDR3 has 15 amino acids. With 0 bases clipped from V and 2 bases from J, the junction kept 3 bases outside the gene matches. Germline loops: CDR1 SEHNR, CDR2 FQNEAQ (reference sequence). Here the CDR3 DNA reads TGTGCCAGCAGCTTAGCCGGGACAGGTACCTACGAGCAGTACTTC. It specifies CASSLAGTGTYEQYF.